This T cell receptor beta chain comes out of a study of response to subunit inactivated influenza vaccine. This clonotype was seen repeatedly, ten times or more. The antigen is unknown. Study results and caveats: Authors proposed each seasonal influenza vaccination draws in few new T cells.

TCRdb itself ran the RT-PCR reads through MiXCR, one entry per CDR3 protein. This sample has under 550,000 distinct CDR3 sequences, with 6% to 9% found just once. V was clipped by 3 bases and J by 4 bases; unmatched bases: 9. There are 15 residues in the CDR3. From germline, CDR1 is SGHRS and CDR2 YFSETQ. The rearrangement joins TRBV5-1 to TRBJ2-5; 7 bases are a match to TRBD1. Sample: PBMCs from blood, taken around 25 months after vaccination. This TCR was recovered from a man aged 50 to 69 who received an inactivated influenza vaccine. CDR3 in amino acids: CASSSIGTEGETQYF. CDR3 nucleotides: TGCGCCAGCAGCTCGATTGGGACAGAAGGAGAGACCCAGTACTTC.